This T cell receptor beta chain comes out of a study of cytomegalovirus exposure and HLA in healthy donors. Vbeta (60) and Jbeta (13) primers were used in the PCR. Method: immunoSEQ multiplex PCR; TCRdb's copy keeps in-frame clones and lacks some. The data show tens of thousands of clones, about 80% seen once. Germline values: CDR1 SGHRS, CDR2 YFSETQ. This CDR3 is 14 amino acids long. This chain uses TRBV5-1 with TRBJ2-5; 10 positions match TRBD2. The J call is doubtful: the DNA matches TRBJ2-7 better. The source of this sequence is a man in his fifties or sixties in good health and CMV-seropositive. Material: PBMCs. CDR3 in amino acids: CASSRTSGSYEQYF. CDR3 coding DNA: TGCGCCAGCAGCCGGACTAGCGGAAGCTACGAGCAGTACTTC.